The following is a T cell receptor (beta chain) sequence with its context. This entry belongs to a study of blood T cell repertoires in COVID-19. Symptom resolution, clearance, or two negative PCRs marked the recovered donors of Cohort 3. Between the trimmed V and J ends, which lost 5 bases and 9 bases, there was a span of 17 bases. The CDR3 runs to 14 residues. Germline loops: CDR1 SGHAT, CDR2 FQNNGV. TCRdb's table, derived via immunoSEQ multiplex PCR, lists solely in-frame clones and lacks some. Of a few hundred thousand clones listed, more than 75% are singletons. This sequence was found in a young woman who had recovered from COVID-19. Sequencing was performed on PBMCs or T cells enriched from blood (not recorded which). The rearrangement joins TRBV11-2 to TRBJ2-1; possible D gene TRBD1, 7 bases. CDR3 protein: CASSEGGAGGEQFF. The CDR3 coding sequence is TGTGCCAGCAGCGAAGGGGGCGCCGGGGGTGAGCAGTTCTTC.